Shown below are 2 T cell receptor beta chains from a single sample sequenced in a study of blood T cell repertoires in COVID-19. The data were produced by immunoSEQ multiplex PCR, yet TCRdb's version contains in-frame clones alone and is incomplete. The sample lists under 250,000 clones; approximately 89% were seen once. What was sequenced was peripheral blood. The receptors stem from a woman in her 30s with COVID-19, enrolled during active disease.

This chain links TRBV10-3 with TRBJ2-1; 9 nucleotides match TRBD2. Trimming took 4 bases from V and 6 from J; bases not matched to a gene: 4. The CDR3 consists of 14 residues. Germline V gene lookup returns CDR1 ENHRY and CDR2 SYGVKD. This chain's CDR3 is CAISGGLAANEQFF. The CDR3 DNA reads TGTGCCATCAGTGGGGGACTAGCAGCCAATGAGCAGTTCTTC.

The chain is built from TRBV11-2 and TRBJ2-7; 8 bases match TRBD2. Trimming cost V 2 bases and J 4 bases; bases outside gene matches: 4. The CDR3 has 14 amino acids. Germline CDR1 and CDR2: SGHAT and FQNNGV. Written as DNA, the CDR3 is TGTGCCAGCAGCTTATGGTCTAGCGGGTACGAGCAGTACGTC. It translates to CASSLWSSGYEQYV.